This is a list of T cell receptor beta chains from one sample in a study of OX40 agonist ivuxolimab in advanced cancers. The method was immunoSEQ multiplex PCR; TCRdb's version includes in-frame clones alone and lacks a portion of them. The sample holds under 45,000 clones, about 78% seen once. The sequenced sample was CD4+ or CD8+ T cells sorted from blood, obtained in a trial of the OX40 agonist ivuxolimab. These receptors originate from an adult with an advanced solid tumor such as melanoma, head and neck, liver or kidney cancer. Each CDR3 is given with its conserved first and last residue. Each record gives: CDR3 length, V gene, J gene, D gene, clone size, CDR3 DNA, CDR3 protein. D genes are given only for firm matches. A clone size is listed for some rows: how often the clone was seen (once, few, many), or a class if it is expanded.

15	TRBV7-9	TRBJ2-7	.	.	TGTGCCAGCAGCTTAGCGGGAGTACAGCCCTACGAGCAGTACTTC	CASSLAGVQPYEQYF
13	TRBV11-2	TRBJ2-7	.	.	TGTGCCAGCAGCTTAGGGTCGGCCTACGAGCAGTACTTC	CASSLGSAYEQYF
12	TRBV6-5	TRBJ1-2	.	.	TGTGCCAGCAGTTGGACAAGGTATGGCTACACCTTC	CASSWTRYGYTF
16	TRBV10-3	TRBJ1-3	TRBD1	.	TGTGCCATCAGTGAAGGCCGGACAGGCCCTCGAAACACCATATATTTT	CAISEGRTGPRNTIYF
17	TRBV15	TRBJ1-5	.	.	TGTGCCACCAGCGGACCACCGGGACACCCAAGCGATCAGCCCCAGCATTTT	CATSGPPGHPSDQPQHF
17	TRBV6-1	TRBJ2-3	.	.	TGTGCCAGCAGTGAAAATCTGAGCGGGCAAGGCGGAGATACGCAGTATTTT	CASSENLSGQGGDTQYF
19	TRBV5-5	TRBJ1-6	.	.	TGTGCCAGCAGGCTTGAGCCCCGACAGTCCATCTCCTATAATTCACCCCTCCACTTT	CASRLEPRQSISYNSPLHF
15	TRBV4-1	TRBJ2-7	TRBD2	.	TGCGCCAGCAGCGGTCCCGGGACTAGGACCTACGAGCAGTACTTC	CASSGPGTRTYEQYF
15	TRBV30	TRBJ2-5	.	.	TGTGCCTGGGCCCCCCGAAGGGGCGGCCGGGAGACCCAGTACTTC	CAWAPRRGGRETQYF
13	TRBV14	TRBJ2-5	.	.	TGTGCCAGCAGCCGACAAGAGGGAAGGACCCAGTACTTC	CASSRQEGRTQYF
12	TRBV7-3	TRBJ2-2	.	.	TGTGCCAGCAGCTTATCAGTCGGGGAGCTGTTTTTT	CASSLSVGELFF
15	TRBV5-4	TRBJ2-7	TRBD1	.	TGTGCCAGCAGAAATGGGACAGGGGGCGTGAACGAGCAGTACTTC	CASRNGTGGVNEQYF
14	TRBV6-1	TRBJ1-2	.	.	TGTGCCAGCAGTGGGACTCTGTATCGGTATGGCTACACCTTC	CASSGTLYRYGYTF
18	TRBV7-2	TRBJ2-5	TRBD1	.	TGTGCCAGCAGCTCCTCCGCCTACGACAGGGGTCAGGAAAAGACCCAGTACTTC	CASSSSAYDRGQEKTQYF
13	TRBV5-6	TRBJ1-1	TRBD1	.	TGTGCCAGCAGCGACAGGGAGAACACTGAAGCTTTCTTT	CASSDRENTEAFF
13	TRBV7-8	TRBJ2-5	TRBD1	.	TGTGCCAGCAGCTTTAACAGGGGAGAGACCCAGTACTTC	CASSFNRGETQYF
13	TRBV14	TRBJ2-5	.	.	TGTGCCAGCAGCCAAGAAGGGCTTGGGACCCAGTACTTC	CASSQEGLGTQYF
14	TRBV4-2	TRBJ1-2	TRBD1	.	TGTGCCAGCAGCCAAAAGACAGGGGAGAAGAACTACACCTTC	CASSQKTGEKNYTF
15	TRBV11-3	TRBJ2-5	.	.	TGTGCCAGCAGCTTAGGTAGTAGGAGTCAAGAGACCCAGTACTTC	CASSLGSRSQETQYF
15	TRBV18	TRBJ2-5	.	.	TGTGCCAGCTCACGGGATAGCCTTAGTGGAGAGACCCAGTACTTC	CASSRDSLSGETQYF
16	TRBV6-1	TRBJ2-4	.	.	TGTGCCAGCAGTGTGATCCCCTCGTTAGCCAAAAACATTCAGTACTTC	CASSVIPSLAKNIQYF
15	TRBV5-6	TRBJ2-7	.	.	TGTGCCAGCAGCACCACGGTGGATTTTTCCTACGAGCAGTACTTC	CASSTTVDFSYEQYF
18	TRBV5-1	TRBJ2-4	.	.	TGCGCCAGCAGCCTCCTCCCTCCGGGACGGCTAGCCAAAAACATTCAGTACTTC	CASSLLPPGRLAKNIQYF
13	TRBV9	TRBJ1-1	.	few	TGTGCCAGCAGCGGGACAGCGAACACTGAAGCTTTCTTT	CASSGTANTEAFF
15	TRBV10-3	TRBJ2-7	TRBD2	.	TGTGCCATCAGGGAGACCGGGACTAGCTCCTACGAGCAGTACTTC	CAIRETGTSSYEQYF
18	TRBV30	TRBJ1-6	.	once	TGTGCCTGGAAGTCCGGGCAGGTCGCGGAGCCCTATAATTCACCCCTCCACTTT	CAWKSGQVAEPYNSPLHF
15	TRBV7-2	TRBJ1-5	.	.	TGTGCCAGCAGCATACAGGCAGAAGACAATCAGCCCCAGCATTTT	CASSIQAEDNQPQHF
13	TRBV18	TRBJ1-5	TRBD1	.	TGTGCCAGCTCGCGGGACAGGGATCAGCCCCAGCATTTT	CASSRDRDQPQHF
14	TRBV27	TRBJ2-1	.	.	TGTGCCAGCAGACTAAGCGGAAGGGGTGATGAGCAGTTCTTC	CASRLSGRGDEQFF
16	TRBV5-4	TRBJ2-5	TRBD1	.	TGTGCCAGCAGCCTCACGGGACAGGGAAGGGGAGAGACCCAGTACTTC	CASSLTGQGRGETQYF
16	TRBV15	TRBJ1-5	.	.	TGTGCCACCAAGGAGCCGGGGGTGTCCGATTCTCAGCCCCAGCATTTT	CATKEPGVSDSQPQHF
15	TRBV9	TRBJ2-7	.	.	TGTGCCAGCAGCCCAGAATCCCGCCAGCCCTACGAGCAGTACTTC	CASSPESRQPYEQYF
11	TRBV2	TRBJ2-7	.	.	TGTGCCAGCAGTTTTTACGACGAGCAGTACTTC	CASSFYDEQYF
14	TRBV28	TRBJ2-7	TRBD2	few	TGTGCCAGCTCCACCTCCGTGGGGGGGAACGAGCAGTACTTC	CASSTSVGGNEQYF
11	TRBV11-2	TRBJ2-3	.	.	TGTGCCAGCAGCTTAGACCAAACGCAGTATTTT	CASSLDQTQYF
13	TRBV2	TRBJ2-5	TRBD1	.	TGTGCCAGCAGTGTGGACAGGGAAGAGACCCAGTACTTC	CASSVDREETQYF